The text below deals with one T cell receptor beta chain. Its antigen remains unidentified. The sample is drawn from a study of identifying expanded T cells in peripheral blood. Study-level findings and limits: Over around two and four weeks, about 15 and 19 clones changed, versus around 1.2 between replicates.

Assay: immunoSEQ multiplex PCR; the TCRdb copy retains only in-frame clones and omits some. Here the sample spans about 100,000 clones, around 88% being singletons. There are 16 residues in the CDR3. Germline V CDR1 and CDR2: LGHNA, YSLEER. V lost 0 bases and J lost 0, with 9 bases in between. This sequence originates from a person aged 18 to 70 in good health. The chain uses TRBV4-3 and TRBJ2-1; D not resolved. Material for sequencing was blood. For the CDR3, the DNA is TGCGCCAGCAGCCAAGATTCGGTAAGCTCCTACAATGAGCAGTTCTTC. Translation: CASSQDSVSSYNEQFF.